The 30 T cell receptor beta chains reported below all come from one sample, sequenced in a study of T cell changes during pregnancy in multiple sclerosis. Measured with immunoSEQ multiplex PCR; TCRdb has only the in-frame clones, and not every one. The sample yields about 33,000 clones, 90% to 95% seen once. Here the sequenced sample was CD4+ T cells from peripheral blood mononuclear cells, taken in the third trimester of pregnancy. The source is a female donor in good health, enrolled as a control in a pregnancy study.

The J gene is TRBJ2-3, the V gene TRBV27, with 10 nucleotides matching TRBD2. The CDR3 runs to 14 residues. The germline V gene encodes CDR1 MNHEY and CDR2 SMNVEV (reference sequence). V lost 10 bases to trimming and J lost 5 bases; unmatched junction nucleotides: 9. The CDR3 protein is CATKSGRAGDTQYF. CDR3 DNA: TGTGCCACCAAGAGCGGGAGGGCCGGAGATACGCAGTATTTT.

V and J are TRBV5-6 and TRBJ1-1; 7 bases match TRBD1. The germline CDR1 and CDR2 sequences are SGHDT and YYEEEE. CDR3 length equals 15 residues. V dropped 2 bases and J dropped 5; count of bases not matched to a gene: 9. The CDR3 DNA is TGTGCCAGCAGCTTCTGGGGGGCAGGGGGGACTGAAGCTTTCTTT. This codes for CASSFWGAGGTEAFF. Drawing the rest from reference TRBV5-6 and TRBJ1-1, the complete variable domain is DAGVTQSPTHLIKTRGQQVTLRCSPKSGHDTVSWYQQALGQGPQFIFQYYEEEERQRGNFPDRFSGHQFPNYSSELNVNALLLGDSALYLCASSFWGAGGTEAFFGQGTRLTVV.

V usage is TRBV15 and J usage is TRBJ2-3; 7 bases map to TRBD1. The length of the CDR3 is 16 residues. CDR1 is LNHNV and CDR2 is YYDKDF in the germline V gene (reference sequence). V gave up 3 bases and J gave up 4 bases; unmatched junction bases: 10. The CDR3 DNA is TGTGCCACCAGCAGTCGACAGGGTGAAGTATCAGATACGCAGTATTTT. Translated: CATSSRQGEVSDTQYF. The whole variable domain, remainder taken from reference TRBV15 and TRBJ2-3, is DAMVIQNPRYQVTQFGKPVTLSCSQTLNHNVMYWYQQKSSQAPKLLFHYYDKDFNNEADTPDNFQSRRPNTSFCFLDIRSPGLGDTAMYLCATSSRQGEVSDTQYFGPGTRLTVL.

The chain is built from TRBV5-8 and TRBJ2-3; tentatively, D is TRBD1 (6 bases). The germline V gene has CDR1 SGHTS and CDR2 YDEGEE. The CDR3 covers 14 residues. With 0 bases removed from V and 3 bases from J, the gap between germline ends came to 8 bases. CDR3 loop: CASSLDRETDTQYF. The CDR3 DNA sequence: TGTGCCAGCAGCTTGGACAGGGAAACAGATACGCAGTATTTT.

This clone has only one observation. This chain joins TRBV6-4 and TRBJ2-4, with 7 bases fitting TRBD2. J lost 2 bases, V lost 2 bases, and 9 bases had no gene match. CDR3 size: 17 residues. Per germline, CDR1 MRHNA and CDR2 SNTAGT. DNA of the CDR3: TGTGCCAGCAGTGACGTGACTAGCCCCTGGTCCAAAAACATTCAGTACTTC. Its translation is CASSDVTSPWSKNIQYF.

The rearrangement links TRBV21-1 to TRBJ2-7; no DNA check was done on the table's D call, TRBD2. TRBV21-1 is flagged as a pseudogene. The CDR3 runs to 15 residues. Here the CDR3 DNA reads TGTGCCAGCAGCAAAGAAGGTAGCGCGGTCCACGAGCAGTACTTC. It yields the protein CASSKEGSAVHEQYF.

The chain has TRBV7-9 and TRBJ1-1, with 7 positions matching TRBD1. V shed 3 bases and J 1 base; nucleotides not matched to a gene: 8. CDR1 and CDR2 from the germline V gene are SEHNR and FQNEAQ (reference sequence). The CDR3 loop spans 16 amino acids. The CDR3: CASSFFGQAANTEAFF. The CDR3 DNA reads TGTGCCAGCAGCTTTTTCGGACAGGCCGCGAACACTGAAGCTTTCTTT.

The gene calls are TRBV7-6 and TRBJ2-7; a weak D match, TRBD1 (6 bases). The V gene's germline CDR1 is SGHVS and CDR2 FNYEAQ. The CDR3 runs to 16 residues. Deletions cut 5 bases from V and 0 bases from J, with 17 bases between. CDR3 in amino acids: CASSPARDRSSYEQYF. The CDR3 DNA reads as TGTGCCAGCAGCCCCGCCCGTGACAGGTCCTCCTACGAGCAGTACTTC.

The rearrangement joins TRBV27 to TRBJ1-5; D might be TRBD1 (5 bases). The CDR3 sequence is 15 residues long. Germline loops: CDR1 MNHEY, CDR2 SMNVEV (reference sequence). V was cut by 3 bases and J by 3 bases, with 12 bases left in between. CDR3 sequence reads: CASSFWGGANQPQHF. CDR3 DNA: TGTGCCAGCAGTTTTTGGGGGGGAGCCAATCAGCCCCAGCATTTT.

The rearrangement joins TRBV28 to TRBJ1-1; 7 bases line up with TRBD1. Germline trimming cut 2 bases from V and 1 base from J; bases unmatched to any gene: 4. The CDR3 is 15 amino acids. CDR1 is MDHEN, CDR2 SYDVKM, per germline. As DNA, the CDR3 is TGTGCCAGCAGTTTACTAGCAGGGGGGAACACTGAAGCTTTCTTT. It is translated as CASSLLAGGNTEAFF.

The V call is TRBV6-5, the J call TRBJ1-5; weak D call: TRBD1 (5 bases). There are 14 residues in the CDR3. In germline, CDR1 is MNHEY, CDR2 SVGAGI. Trimming took off 7 bases at V and 4 bases at J, with 14 bases between the two ends. The CDR3 bases are TGTGCCAGCAAGAACTCCGGGGGAAATCAGCCCCAGCATTTT. Translated: CASKNSGGNQPQHF.

The chain joins TRBV4-1 to TRBJ2-7; TRBD1 is a possible D gene (5 bases). The CDR3 length is 17 residues. V lost 0 bases to trimming and J lost 0 bases, with 15 bases between them. Germline CDR1 and CDR2: MGHRA and YSYEKL. This CDR3 is CASSQDQARASSYEQYF. In DNA, the CDR3 is TGCGCCAGCAGCCAAGATCAAGCCAGGGCGAGCTCCTACGAGCAGTACTTC.

The genes are TRBV27 and TRBJ1-6; TRBD1 is a possible D gene (5 bases). V lost 5 bases, J lost 10 bases, and 12 bases lay in between. CDR1 is MNHEY and CDR2 is SMNVEV in the germline V gene (reference sequence). The CDR3 is 13 residues long. The CDR3 is CASSPRGVSPLHF. For the CDR3, the DNA is TGTGCCAGCAGTCCCCGGGGGGTATCACCCCTCCACTTT.

This chain joins TRBV5-1 and TRBJ2-3, with 10 bases matching TRBD2. J was trimmed by 2 bases and V by 0 bases; bases with no gene match: 9. Germline V gene data show CDR1 as SGHRS and CDR2 as YFSETQ. The CDR3 contains 18 residues. The CDR3, as DNA: TGCGCCAGCAGCTTGGCCCCACTAGCGGGGACCTACACAGATACGCAGTATTTT. Translated: CASSLAPLAGTYTDTQYF.

The CDR3 region has the DNA TGTGCCAGCAGCCCCCGGGGGGACAACTATGGCTACACCTTC. Translation gives CASSPRGDNYGYTF. The chain carries TRBV9 and TRBJ1-2, with a tentative D call TRBD1 (5 bases). This CDR3 is 14 amino acids long. In germline, CDR1 is SGDLS, CDR2 YYNGEE. The V end was cut by 4 bases, the J end by 2 bases, with 12 bases between.

The V call is TRBV28, the J call TRBJ2-2, with 7 nucleotides matching TRBD1. The germline V gene has CDR1 MDHEN and CDR2 SYDVKM. This CDR3 has 16 residues. The V gene end was trimmed by 5 bases and the J gene end by 6 bases; junction bases not matched to a gene: 12. The CDR3 DNA follows: TGTGCCAGCAGTCCATTGACAGGGAAGGGACCCGGGGAGCTGTTTTTT. Translated: CASSPLTGKGPGELFF. The full variable domain, its missing parts supplied by reference TRBV28 and TRBJ2-2, is DVKVTQSSRYLVKRTGEKVFLECVQDMDHENMFWYRQDPGLGLRLIYFSYDVKMKEKGDIPEGYSVSREKKERFSLILESASTNQTSMYLCASSPLTGKGPGELFFGEGSRLTVL.

The chain recombines TRBV23-1 with TRBJ2-4; TRBD1 matches 12 bases. TRBV23-1 is flagged as an ORF with uncertain function. After removal of 0 bases from V and 7 bases from J, the junction contained 7 bases not matched to a gene. The CDR3 totals 17 residues. CDR3 nucleotides: TGCGCCAGCAGTCAATCGCTGGGACAGGGGGCATGGAACATTCAGTACTTC. This encodes CASSQSLGQGAWNIQYF.

The V call is TRBV21-1, the J call TRBJ1-2; TRBD1 is taken as the D call from the table, unchecked against the DNA. TRBV21-1 is labeled a pseudogene. This CDR3 has 15 residues. CDR3 in amino acids: CASSNDRGWYHGYTF. The DNA of the CDR3 is TGTGCCAGCAGCAACGACAGGGGGTGGTATCATGGCTACACCTTC.

The chain joins TRBV23-1 to TRBJ2-1; 12 nucleotides align to TRBD2. TRBV23-1 is known as an ORF, though its function is uncertain. The ends lost 7 bases at V and 11 bases at J; junction bases unmatched: 9. The CDR3 consists of 14 residues. The CDR3 DNA reads as TGCGCCAGCACCACGACTAGCGGGGGACAGAAGCAGTTCTTC. Translation: CASTTTSGGQKQFF.

The genes are TRBV6-5 and TRBJ2-3; weak D call: TRBD1 (6 bases). There are 16 residues in the CDR3. Germline CDR1 and CDR2: MNHEY and SVGAGI. The V gene lost 0 bases and the J gene lost 6 bases, with 16 bases spanning the gap. CDR3 residues: CASSYSGRGLLDTQYF. The CDR3 nucleotides are TGTGCCAGCAGTTACTCAGGCAGGGGCCTCCTCGATACGCAGTATTTT.

The chain links TRBV10-3 to TRBJ2-1; TRBD2 agrees at 12 bases. V dropped 3 bases and J dropped 4; count of bases not matched to a gene: 1. The CDR3 runs 15 residues. CDR1 is ENHRY and CDR2 is SYGVKD in the germline V gene. The DNA of the CDR3 is TGTGCCATCAGTGAACTAGCGGGGGGTTACAATGAGCAGTTCTTC. Its translation: CAISELAGGYNEQFF.

The J gene is TRBJ2-2, the V gene TRBV27, with no clear D. Trimming removed 5 bases at V and 1 base at J, with 5 bases between. The CDR3 runs 13 residues. In germline, CDR1 is MNHEY, CDR2 SMNVEV (reference sequence). The CDR3 sequence: CASSPRNTGELFF. The CDR3 DNA reads TGTGCCAGCAGTCCCAGGAACACCGGGGAGCTGTTTTTT.

J is TRBJ2-2 and V is TRBV6-1; D perhaps matches TRBD2 (5 bases). The CDR3 is 14 residues long. Trimming removed 8 bases at V and 1 base at J, with 11 bases between. Germline CDR1 MNHNS, CDR2 SASEGT. The CDR3 nucleotides are TGTGCCAGCGGCCGGACTCAGAACACCGGGGAGCTGTTTTTT. Encoded protein: CASGRTQNTGELFF.

J is TRBJ1-2 and V is TRBV14; D is unresolved. V was pared by 2 bases and J by 8 bases, with 15 bases between. The germline V gene encodes CDR1 SGHDN and CDR2 FVKESK. This CDR3 is 14 amino acids long. The CDR3 nucleotides read TGTGCCAGCAGCCAATCCCTGGCAGGCCGGGGCTACACCTTC. Translating it yields CASSQSLAGRGYTF.

The chain links TRBV10-3 to TRBJ2-7; the match to TRBD2 covers 9 bases. J was trimmed by 6 bases and V by 3 bases; bases with no gene match: 15. There are 17 residues in the CDR3. Germline V gene lookup returns CDR1 ENHRY and CDR2 SYGVKD. CDR3 DNA sequence: TGTGCCATCAGTGATATGGGACTCGCTAGCGGGATTCGCGAGCAGTACTTC. As protein: CAISDMGLASGIREQYF.

This chain joins TRBV6-1 and TRBJ2-1; a weak D match, TRBD1 (5 bases). Per germline, CDR1 MNHNS and CDR2 SASEGT. V was cut by 3 bases and J by 1 base, with 13 bases left in between. The CDR3 runs to 16 residues. This CDR3 is CASSEWGGGSYNEQFF. The CDR3 DNA is TGTGCCAGCAGTGAGTGGGGCGGTGGGTCCTACAATGAGCAGTTCTTC.

CDR3 sequence: CASSLRAGPNTGELFF. DNA for the CDR3: TGTGCCAGCAGCTTGAGGGCAGGACCTAACACCGGGGAGCTGTTTTTT. The chain recombines TRBV11-3 with TRBJ2-2; D may be TRBD2 (5 bases). V was shortened by 3 bases and J by 2 bases, with 13 bases between the two germline ends. This CDR3 has 16 amino acids. Germline CDR1 SGHNT, CDR2 YENEEA.

This sequence joins TRBV5-1 and TRBJ2-1, with D possibly being TRBD1 (5 bases). The germline V gene encodes CDR1 SGHRS and CDR2 YFSETQ. The CDR3 runs 16 residues. The V and J ends lost 0 bases and 6 bases respectively, with 16 bases between them. CDR3: CASSLELAGLGNEQFF. For the CDR3, the DNA is TGCGCCAGCAGCTTGGAGTTGGCAGGGCTAGGCAATGAGCAGTTCTTC.

The gene calls are TRBV19 and TRBJ2-1; D might be TRBD2 (5 bases). The ends were cut back, 7 bases at V and 7 bases at J, with 17 bases in the middle. This CDR3 has 14 residues. The germline gives CDR1 LNHDA, CDR2 SQIVND (reference sequence). DNA for the CDR3: TGTGCCAGTATAGGCCCATCCCGGGGAAATGAGCAGTTCTTC. This gives the protein CASIGPSRGNEQFF. Variable domain in full (rest from reference TRBV19 and TRBJ2-1): DGGITQSPKYLFRKEGQNVTLSCEQNLNHDAMYWYRQDPGQGLRLIYYSQIVNDFQKGDIAEGYSVSREKKESFPLTVTSAQKNPTAFYLCASIGPSRGNEQFFGPGTRLTVL.

The gene calls are TRBV29-1 and TRBJ2-5, with D unclear. The V gene's germline CDR1 is SQVTM and CDR2 ANQGSEA. The CDR3 has 11 amino acids. The CDR3 coding sequence is TGCACCGCCCTAGGCGGAGAGACCCAGTACTTC. Protein product: CTALGGETQYF.